Presented here are 22 T cell receptor beta chains from one specimen sequenced in a study of T cell responses to AZD1222 COVID-19 vaccine. Sequencing was performed with immunoSEQ multiplex PCR; in TCRdb, only in-frame clones are kept and a portion is missing. The sample holds about 140,000 clones, around 91% seen once. The specimen was peripheral blood, collected on day 0 of AZD1222 vaccination. These receptors were obtained from an adult in good health.

The chain recombines TRBV4-2 with TRBJ2-2, with TRBD1 as a possible D gene (5 bases). The CDR3 sequence is 16 residues long. Germline lookup yields CDR1 LGHNA and CDR2 YNFKEQ. Trimming cost V 3 bases and J 1 base, with 12 bases left between them. For the CDR3, the DNA is TGTGCCAGCAGCCATCCCTTTACAGGGAACACCGGGGAGCTGTTTTTT. This encodes CASSHPFTGNTGELFF.

The chain joins TRBV19 to TRBJ1-1; D remains unclear. V was pared by 10 bases and J by 3 bases, with 15 bases between. Per the germline V gene, CDR1 is LNHDA and CDR2 is SQIVND (reference sequence). The CDR3 is 13 residues long. CDR3 in amino acids: CATHARRYTEAFF. The CDR3 region has the DNA TGTGCCACCCACGCCAGACGTTACACTGAAGCTTTCTTT.

The chain links TRBV19 to TRBJ2-7; 9 bases line up with TRBD1. Germline loops: CDR1 LNHDA, CDR2 SQIVND (reference sequence). J was trimmed by 6 bases and V by 8 bases; bases with no gene match: 2. This CDR3 has 11 residues. CDR3 bases: TGTGCCAGTGGGGACAGGGCCGAGCAGTACTTC. This gives the protein CASGDRAEQYF.

V gene TRBV5-4 combines with J gene TRBJ1-4; D possibly corresponds to TRBD1 (5 bases). The CDR3 contains 17 residues. CDR1 is SGHNT, CDR2 YYREEE, per germline (reference sequence). Trimming removed 1 base at V and 10 bases at J, with 23 bases between. This CDR3 is CASSLLAGKTDFGKLFF. In nucleotides, the CDR3 is TGTGCCAGCAGCTTGCTCGCAGGGAAGACCGACTTTGGAAAACTGTTTTTT.

The CDR3 DNA reads TGTGCCTGGAGTCCCGGGACAGGGCAAGGTGAAAAACTGTTTTTT. The encoded protein is CAWSPGTGQGEKLFF. The chain employs TRBV30 and TRBJ1-4, with TRBD1 matching 9 bases. Trimming removed 2 bases from V and 7 bases from J; junction bases left unmatched: 8. The CDR3 extends over 15 amino acids. The V gene's germline CDR1 is GTSNPN and CDR2 SVGIG (reference sequence).

The V call is TRBV27, the J call TRBJ2-3; TRBD2 matches 7 bases. The CDR3 contains 14 residues. Germline-derived CDR1 and CDR2 are MNHEY and SMNVEV (reference sequence). The trim removed 8 bases at V and 6 bases at J, leaving 11 bases unmatched. DNA of the CDR3: TGTGCCAGCGCTCCCCAGCGGGGACTGGATACGCAGTATTTT. Translating it yields CASAPQRGLDTQYF.

J is TRBJ2-5 and V is TRBV11-1, with 7 bases fitting TRBD2. The trim removed 3 bases at V and 4 bases at J, leaving 2 bases unmatched. Per germline, CDR1 SGHAT and CDR2 FQDESV (reference sequence). The CDR3 is 13 residues long. The CDR3 reads CASSFLAGETQYF. As DNA, the CDR3 is TGTGCCAGCAGCTTTTTAGCGGGAGAGACCCAGTACTTC.

The gene calls are TRBV28 and TRBJ1-1, with a weak D call TRBD1 (5 bases). The CDR3 is 12 residues long. V gave up 6 bases and J gave up 5 bases, with 10 bases separating them. Germline V gene lookup returns CDR1 MDHEN and CDR2 SYDVKM. CDR3 sequence reads: CASREGLTEAFF. CDR3 bases: TGTGCCAGCAGAGAGGGGCTGACTGAAGCTTTCTTT. Full variable domain (outside the CDR3, taken from reference TRBV28 and TRBJ1-1): DVKVTQSSRYLVKRTGEKVFLECVQDMDHENMFWYRQDPGLGLRLIYFSYDVKMKEKGDIPEGYSVSREKKERFSLILESASTNQTSMYLCASREGLTEAFFGQGTRLTVV.

This sequence joins TRBV30 and TRBJ1-2, with TRBD1 matching over 9 bases. CDR1 is GTSNPN, CDR2 SVGIG, per germline (reference sequence). V lost 5 bases, J lost 4 bases, and 8 bases stayed unmatched. CDR3 length: 14 residues. CDR3 in DNA: TGTGCCTGGGGGATTGGGACAGGGCTCTATGGCTACACCTTC. Its protein is CAWGIGTGLYGYTF.

This chain connects TRBV6-1 to TRBJ1-4; D unclear. Germline CDR1 and CDR2: MNHNS and SASEGT. The V end lost 2 bases, the J end lost 2 bases, and 9 bases lay between the germline ends. This CDR3 has 15 amino acids. The CDR3 protein is CASSELEATNEKLFF. For the CDR3, the DNA is TGTGCCAGCAGTGAACTGGAGGCGACTAATGAAAAACTGTTTTTT.

The V gene is TRBV28, the J gene TRBJ1-1; D is uncertain. CDR3 length: 13 amino acids. CDR1 and CDR2 (germline): MDHEN, SYDVKM. Trimming shortened V by 5 bases and J by 2 bases, and 9 bases separated the two germline ends. This chain's CDR3 is CASSPPRNTEAFF. CDR3 in DNA: TGTGCCAGCAGTCCTCCCCGCAACACTGAAGCTTTCTTT. Complete variable domain (other parts from reference TRBV28 and TRBJ1-1): DVKVTQSSRYLVKRTGEKVFLECVQDMDHENMFWYRQDPGLGLRLIYFSYDVKMKEKGDIPEGYSVSREKKERFSLILESASTNQTSMYLCASSPPRNTEAFFGQGTRLTVV.

The V call is TRBV30, the J call TRBJ1-1, with 8 bases matching TRBD1. With 4 bases clipped from V and 1 base from J, the junction kept 8 bases outside the gene matches. Looked up from germline, CDR1 is GTSNPN and CDR2 is SVGIG (reference sequence). The CDR3 spans 15 residues. DNA for the CDR3: TGTGCCTGGATTCTCACCGGGACAGGGAACACTGAAGCTTTCTTT. Its translation: CAWILTGTGNTEAFF.

This clone was found once. The rearrangement links TRBV30 to TRBJ1-2; D is unresolved. Per germline, CDR1 GTSNPN and CDR2 SVGIG (reference sequence). The germline V and J ends were trimmed by 3 bases and 4 bases, with 6 bases remaining between them. There are 11 residues in the CDR3. CDR3 coding DNA: TGTGCCTGGAGCAGAAGCTATGGCTACACCTTC. Translation gives CAWSRSYGYTF.

The rearrangement joins TRBV6-1 to TRBJ2-7; 9 bases map to TRBD2. V trimming: 2 bases; J trimming: 2 bases; junction bases outside the gene matches: 4. CDR1 is MNHNS and CDR2 is SASEGT in the germline V gene. The CDR3 length is 15 residues. The CDR3, as DNA: TGTGCCAGCAGTGAACCAGCTAGCGGGGCCTACGAGCAGTACTTC. Translated: CASSEPASGAYEQYF.

The rearrangement joins TRBV2 to TRBJ1-2, with D hard to call. The germline gives CDR1 SNHLY, CDR2 FYNNEI. The CDR3 length is 12 residues. Trimming took off 10 bases at V and 4 bases at J, with 13 bases between the two ends. Written as DNA, the CDR3 is TGTGCCACCGAACTAGGGAGCTATGGCTACACCTTC. It specifies CATELGSYGYTF.

A few counts support this clone. The chain combines TRBV30 with TRBJ2-5; D unresolved. Germline values: CDR1 GTSNPN, CDR2 SVGIG (reference sequence). V was pared by 4 bases and J by 7 bases, with 13 bases between. This CDR3 has 12 residues. CDR3 DNA: TGTGCCTGGACCCTTTCATTGGGGACCCAGTACTTC. Its protein is CAWTLSLGTQYF.

This clone has a count of ten or more. The chain carries TRBV27 and TRBJ2-7; tentative D call: TRBD2 (5 bases). Deletions cut 0 bases from V and 6 bases from J, with 9 bases between. The CDR3 is 13 amino acids. CDR1 is MNHEY and CDR2 is SMNVEV in the germline V gene (reference sequence). The CDR3 coding sequence is TGTGCCAGCAGTTTATCGATGAGGGCCGAGCAGTACTTC. Amino acids: CASSLSMRAEQYF.

For the CDR3, the DNA is TGTGCCAGCAGCCCCTGGGGACTAACCAACAATGAGCAGTTCTTC. Amino acids: CASSPWGLTNNEQFF. The J gene is TRBJ2-1, the V gene TRBV4-2, with 7 bases aligning to TRBD2. Germline V gene sequence: CDR1 LGHNA, CDR2 YNFKEQ. V dropped 4 bases and J dropped 5; count of bases not matched to a gene: 8. This CDR3 has 15 residues.

A single count supports this clone. V is TRBV5-1 and J is TRBJ1-2; D gene ambiguous. This CDR3 contains 14 residues. Trimming removed 0 bases at V and 8 bases at J, with 14 bases between. CDR1 is SGHRS, CDR2 YFSETQ, per germline. CDR3 nucleotide sequence: TGCGCCAGCAGCTTGGACAGCCCTCTGGGAGGCTACACCTTC. Its protein product is CASSLDSPLGGYTF. Supplemented by reference TRBV5-1 and TRBJ1-2, the full variable domain reads KAGVTQTPRYLIKTRGQQVTLSCSPISGHRSVSWYQQTPGQGLQFLFEYFSETQRNKGNFPGRFSGRQFSNSRSEMNVSTLELGDSALYLCASSLDSPLGGYTFGSGTRLTVV.

This chain connects TRBV7-8 to TRBJ1-1; 10 positions match TRBD1. CDR1 and CDR2 from the germline V gene are SGHVS and FQNEAQ. J gave up 5 bases and V 5 bases, and 20 bases lay outside the gene matches. CDR3 length equals 19 residues. The CDR3 here is CASSPTRSRDRGRGTEAFF. CDR3 DNA: TGTGCCAGCAGCCCTACTCGCTCCCGGGACAGGGGAAGAGGGACTGAAGCTTTCTTT.

The V and J genes are TRBV2 and TRBJ1-1, with a possible D match to TRBD1 (5 bases). This CDR3 contains 13 residues. From germline, CDR1 is SNHLY and CDR2 FYNNEI. V lost 6 bases and J lost 0, with 8 bases in between. The CDR3 is CASRSTVNTEAFF. The CDR3 DNA reads TGTGCCAGCAGATCGACAGTGAACACTGAAGCTTTCTTT.

The chain links TRBV28 to TRBJ1-2, with D possibly matching TRBD1 (5 bases). Per germline, CDR1 MDHEN and CDR2 SYDVKM. Trimming took off 10 bases at V and 5 bases at J, with 23 bases between the two ends. The CDR3 covers 15 residues. The CDR3 here is CATLQSLERGYGYTF. The CDR3 nucleotides read TGTGCCACTCTCCAGAGTTTAGAACGGGGGTATGGCTACACCTTC.